A selection of T cell receptor beta chains follows, all from one sample in a study of beta chain features in type 1 diabetes. TCRdb's table, derived via immunoSEQ multiplex PCR, lists solely in-frame clones and lacks some. The sample has 300,000 to 400,000 clones; 10% to 15% are singletons. Sequenced: naive CD4+ T cells from blood. The origin of the receptors is a man between 18 and 35 years old in good health. CDR3s include the opening cysteine and the closing phenylalanine or tryptophan. Each record gives: V gene, J gene, D gene, clone size, CDR3 protein, CDR3 DNA. The D gene is left open where the match is weak. For some rows the clone size is stated as once, few or many, or as a class when expanded; others skip it.

v_call: TRBV6-6
j_call: TRBJ2-5
d_call: TRBD1
clone_size: few
cdr3_aa: CASSYPDRGRIETQYF
cdr3_nt: TGTGCCAGCAGTTACCCAGACAGGGGGCGAATAGAGACCCAGTACTTC

v_call: TRBV2
j_call: TRBJ2-7
d_call: .
clone_size: .
cdr3_aa: CASSHRTLNHEQYF
cdr3_nt: TGTGCCAGCAGTCACAGGACACTAAACCACGAGCAGTACTTC

v_call: TRBV28
j_call: TRBJ1-5
d_call: TRBD1
clone_size: few
cdr3_aa: CASSGTAQPQHF
cdr3_nt: TGTGCCAGCAGCGGGACAGCTCAGCCCCAGCATTTT

v_call: TRBV11-2
j_call: TRBJ2-1
d_call: TRBD2
clone_size: .
cdr3_aa: CASSLGTSGNNEQFF
cdr3_nt: TGTGCCAGCAGCCTCGGGACTAGCGGAAACAATGAGCAGTTCTTC

v_call: TRBV30
j_call: TRBJ1-2
d_call: TRBD1
clone_size: .
cdr3_aa: CAWEFPGQGAGGYTF
cdr3_nt: TGTGCCTGGGAATTTCCGGGACAGGGGGCGGGGGGCTACACCTTC

v_call: TRBV29-1
j_call: TRBJ2-3
d_call: .
clone_size: .
cdr3_aa: CSVVVSPSTDTQYF
cdr3_nt: TGCAGCGTTGTTGTCAGTCCAAGCACAGATACGCAGTATTTT

v_call: TRBV4-3
j_call: TRBJ2-3
d_call: .
clone_size: few
cdr3_aa: CASSRAEEFSRQYF
cdr3_nt: TGCGCCAGCAGCCGGGCGGAGGAGTTCTCAAGGCAGTATTTT

v_call: TRBV11-1
j_call: TRBJ2-1
d_call: TRBD2
clone_size: few
cdr3_aa: CASRPGGRHLSSYNEQFF
cdr3_nt: TGTGCCAGCAGGCCGGGCGGGAGGCACCTCAGCTCCTACAATGAGCAGTTCTTC

v_call: TRBV7-3
j_call: TRBJ2-3
d_call: .
clone_size: .
cdr3_aa: CASSLMRLTGTDTQYF
cdr3_nt: TGTGCCAGCAGCTTAATGCGACTCACGGGCACAGATACGCAGTATTTT

v_call: TRBV18
j_call: TRBJ2-5
d_call: .
clone_size: few
cdr3_aa: CASSQRQGVETQYF
cdr3_nt: TGTGCCAGCTCACAGCGACAAGGGGTGGAGACCCAGTACTTC

v_call: TRBV13
j_call: TRBJ2-1
d_call: TRBD2
clone_size: .
cdr3_aa: CASTRGLAVLTTYNEQFF
cdr3_nt: TGTGCCAGCACCAGAGGACTAGCGGTATTAACTACCTACAATGAGCAGTTCTTC

v_call: TRBV4-2
j_call: TRBJ1-5
d_call: TRBD1
clone_size: .
cdr3_aa: CASSLGDRDGQPQHF
cdr3_nt: TGTGCCAGCAGCCTAGGGGACAGGGATGGTCAGCCCCAGCATTTT

v_call: TRBV28
j_call: TRBJ1-2
d_call: .
clone_size: .
cdr3_aa: CASSLTGYGYTF
cdr3_nt: TGTGCCAGCAGTCTGACAGGTTATGGCTACACCTTC

v_call: TRBV5-4
j_call: TRBJ2-6
d_call: .
clone_size: few
cdr3_aa: CASSSVTGANVLTF
cdr3_nt: TGTGCCAGCAGCTCTGTGACAGGGGCCAACGTCCTGACTTTC

v_call: TRBV9
j_call: TRBJ2-3
d_call: TRBD2
clone_size: .
cdr3_aa: CASSHEGRGAPNTQYF
cdr3_nt: TGTGCCAGCAGCCACGAGGGGCGGGGGGCCCCCAATACGCAGTATTTT

v_call: TRBV21-1
j_call: TRBJ2-3
d_call: .
clone_size: few
cdr3_aa: CASSKWSADTQYF
cdr3_nt: TGTGCCAGCAGCAAATGGTCGGCAGATACGCAGTATTTT

v_call: TRBV7-3
j_call: TRBJ2-1
d_call: TRBD2
clone_size: .
cdr3_aa: CASSSRDYGEQFF
cdr3_nt: TGTGCCAGCAGCTCTAGGGACTACGGTGAGCAGTTCTTC

v_call: TRBV28
j_call: TRBJ2-5
d_call: TRBD2
clone_size: .
cdr3_aa: CASSLSGGTVRTQYF
cdr3_nt: TGTGCCAGCAGTTTAAGCGGGGGTACAGTACGGACCCAGTACTTC

v_call: TRBV30
j_call: TRBJ1-4
d_call: TRBD1
clone_size: few
cdr3_aa: CAWSARDRGPEKLFF
cdr3_nt: TGTGCCTGGAGTGCCCGGGACAGGGGGCCTGAAAAACTGTTTTTT

v_call: TRBV21-1
j_call: TRBJ2-1
d_call: .
clone_size: .
cdr3_aa: CASSSKLGTSGSGTYNEQFF
cdr3_nt: TGTGCCAGCAGCAGCAAATTAGGGACTAGCGGGAGTGGGACCTACAATGAGCAGTTCTTC

v_call: TRBV2
j_call: TRBJ2-5
d_call: .
clone_size: few
cdr3_aa: CASSEAITFLETQYF
cdr3_nt: TGTGCCAGCAGTGAAGCGATCACTTTCTTAGAGACCCAGTACTTC

v_call: TRBV11-2
j_call: TRBJ2-1
d_call: .
clone_size: few
cdr3_aa: CASRPTLEVEQFF
cdr3_nt: TGTGCCAGCAGACCTACACTAGAGGTTGAGCAGTTCTTC

v_call: TRBV5-1
j_call: TRBJ2-5
d_call: TRBD2
clone_size: .
cdr3_aa: CASAPLAGEETQYF
cdr3_nt: TGCGCCAGCGCTCCACTAGCGGGGGAAGAGACCCAGTACTTC

v_call: TRBV28
j_call: TRBJ2-7
d_call: TRBD2
clone_size: .
cdr3_aa: CASTSGGGLAGFYEQYF
cdr3_nt: TGTGCCAGCACCTCGGGCGGGGGACTAGCGGGGTTCTACGAGCAGTACTTC